This T cell receptor (beta chain) was captured by sequencing in a study of blood T cell repertoires in COVID-19. Whole-study context: COVID-19 samples, acute and convalescent, were from the United States, Italy and Spain. Sources were T cells, B-cell-depleted T cells, or PBMCs; the material itself was cDNA or gDNA.

Authors' analysis steps: Estimates of nucleated cell counts were drawn from the amplification of reference gene primers. Here immunoSEQ multiplex PCR was the method, and the copy in TCRdb shows in-frame clones only, minus some. V and J calls and clone size follow that table, whereas D and trimming were derived from the DNA. The sample has about 260,000 clones, more than 90% seen once; the top ten hold approximately 2.6%. Enrollment of patients from Seattle took place during active infection, with longitudinal follow-up. This CDR3 spans 14 amino acids. Per the germline V gene, CDR1 is SNHLY and CDR2 is FYNNEI. V was shortened by 6 bases and J by 0 bases, with 10 bases between the two germline ends.

The rearrangement uses TRBV2 and TRBJ2-3, with D possibly being TRBD2 (6 bases). The origin of this receptor is a person under 30 with COVID-19, enrolled during active disease. Sequenced sample: peripheral blood. CDR3 in amino acids: CASRLALSTDTQYF. CDR3 bases: TGTGCCAGCAGACTAGCACTTAGCACAGATACGCAGTATTTT.